Listed below are T cell receptor beta chains from one sample, sequenced in a study of blood T cell repertoires in COVID-19. Sequencing was performed with immunoSEQ multiplex PCR; in TCRdb, only in-frame clones are kept and a portion is missing. This table holds some 170,000 clones, roughly nine tenths found once. The material sequenced was PBMCs or T cells enriched from blood (not recorded which). The receptors shown here come from a human donor with acute COVID-19. The donor label of this sample is uncertain. Each CDR3 is given with its conserved first and last residue.

CDR3	V	J
CASSQVTGGSSPLHF	TRBV4-3	TRBJ1-6
CASSLKPAGGPVEQFF	TRBV7-3	TRBJ2-1
CASTGATNEKLFF	TRBV30	TRBJ1-4
CASSEQDLAVSYEQYF	TRBV6-1	TRBJ2-7
CASSFGTDHYEQYF	TRBV11-2	TRBJ2-7
CASSQDPGQGASSNQPQHF	TRBV4-1	TRBJ1-5
CASSPGVMNTEAFF	TRBV7-6	TRBJ1-1
CASSLSQGPGNTIYF	TRBV19	TRBJ1-3
CAWSVIGTRYNEQFF	TRBV30	TRBJ2-1
CASSQDQKTITDTQYF	TRBV4-3	TRBJ2-3
CASSLGTGGAGNEQFF	TRBV7-2	TRBJ2-1
CASSQTGGTEKLFF	TRBV28	TRBJ1-4
CAWSPQGGSNQPQHF	TRBV30	TRBJ1-5
CASSLDRGDTQYF	TRBV7-2	TRBJ2-3
CASSLGARLNTEAFF	TRBV4-1	TRBJ1-1
CASSGWGESNQPQHF	TRBV19	TRBJ1-5
CASSLARDRAGDTQYF	TRBV5-1	TRBJ2-3
CASSDAYNSPLHF	TRBV6-1	TRBJ1-6
CASSQATNNYGYTF	TRBV4-1	TRBJ1-2
CASSLTPLAGAPWETQYF	TRBV7-3	TRBJ2-5
CASSSHGQGAYEQYF	TRBV5-6	TRBJ2-7
CASSLTGGQKAEAFF	TRBV10-2	TRBJ1-1
CASSPAGGTYNEQFF	TRBV10-1	TRBJ2-1
CASSYGRGLEKLFF	TRBV6-5	TRBJ1-4